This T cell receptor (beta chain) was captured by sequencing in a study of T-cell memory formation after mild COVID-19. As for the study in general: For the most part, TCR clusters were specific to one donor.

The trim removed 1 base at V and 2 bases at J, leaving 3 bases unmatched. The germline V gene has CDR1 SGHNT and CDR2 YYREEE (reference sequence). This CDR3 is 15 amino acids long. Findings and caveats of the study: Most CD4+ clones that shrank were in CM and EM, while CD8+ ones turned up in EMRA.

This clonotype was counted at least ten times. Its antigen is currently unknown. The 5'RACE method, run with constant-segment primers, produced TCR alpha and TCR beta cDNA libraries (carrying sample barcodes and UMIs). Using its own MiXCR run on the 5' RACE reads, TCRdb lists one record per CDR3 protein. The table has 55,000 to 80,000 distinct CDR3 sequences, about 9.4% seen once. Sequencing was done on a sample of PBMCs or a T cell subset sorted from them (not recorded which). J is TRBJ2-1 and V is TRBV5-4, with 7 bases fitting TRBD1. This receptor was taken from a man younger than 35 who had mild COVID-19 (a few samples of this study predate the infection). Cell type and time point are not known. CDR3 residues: CASSLKGAAYNEQFF. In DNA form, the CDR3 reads TGTGCCAGCAGCTTGAAGGGGGCGGCCTACAATGAGCAGTTCTTC.